Shown below are 27 T cell receptor beta chains from a single sample sequenced in a study of regulatory T cells in long-lasting Graves disease. Arm-PCR of CDR3 regions with iRepertoire HTBI primers generated TCR beta libraries. TCRdb re-analysed the multiplex PCR reads in MiXCR, keeping a single row per CDR3 protein. Here the sample spans around 460,000 distinct CDR3 sequences, 14% being singletons. Time point here: newly diagnosed GD, antithyroid drugs for less than 3 months. RNA from PBMCs was the source of the TCR library. The same data also went into a second study, on T cells in Graves' hyperthyroidism and ophthalmopathy.

This sample comprised peripheral blood mononuclear cells (PBMCs), obtained at new diagnosis, from a patient treated with antithyroid drugs. The receptors were gathered from a woman aged 45-60 years with Graves disease.

The chain joins TRBV18 to TRBJ2-5; D possibly matches TRBD1 or TRBD2 (5 bases each). V lost 3 bases and J 5 bases, leaving 16 bases between the germline ends. CDR3 size: 15 residues. Germline CDR1 and CDR2: KGHSH and LQKENI. CDR3 loop: CASSPLQGERETQYF. As DNA, the CDR3 is TGTGCCAGCTCACCTCTCCAGGGAGAGAGGGAGACCCAGTACTTC.

V usage is TRBV5-1 and J usage is TRBJ2-3, with 10 bases aligning to TRBD2. Germline V gene lookup returns CDR1 SGHRS and CDR2 YFSETQ. V lost 0 bases to trimming and J lost 2 bases; unmatched junction nucleotides: 9. The CDR3 runs 18 residues. The DNA for the CDR3 is TGCGCCAGCAGCTTGGGAACAGCGGGAGGGCCGGACACAGATACGCAGTATTTT. Residues: CASSLGTAGGPDTDTQYF.

Turning to this clonotype: This may be a read error: a much more frequent sequence differs by one nucleotide. The chain has TRBV20-1 and TRBJ2-1, with D possibly matching TRBD2 (6 bases). CDR1 is DFQATT, CDR2 SNEGSKA, per germline (reference sequence). The CDR3 spans 14 residues. The V end lost 7 bases, the J end lost 3 bases, and 16 bases lay between the germline ends. CDR3 bases: TGCAGTGTCGTAGCGGATTACAACTACAATGAGCAGTTCTTC. Amino acid sequence: CSVVADYNYNEQFF.

This clonotype was seen more than once but under ten times. The V gene is TRBV6-1, the J gene TRBJ1-2; D may be TRBD1 (5 bases). With 6 bases removed from V and 4 bases from J, the gap between germline ends came to 15 bases. The CDR3 runs to 14 residues. In germline, CDR1 is MNHNS, CDR2 SASEGT. This chain's CDR3 is CASSYDSAFYGYTF. As DNA, the CDR3 is TGTGCCAGCAGCTATGACAGCGCCTTCTATGGCTACACCTTC.

This clonotype was detected many times. The chain is built from TRBV5-4 and TRBJ2-7; TRBD1 aligns across 7 bases. The CDR3 has 12 amino acids. The germline V gene has CDR1 SGHNT and CDR2 YYREEE (reference sequence). The V segment lost 4 bases and the J segment 4 bases; nucleotides outside the gene matches: 2. The CDR3 nucleotides read TGTGCCAGCAGCACGACAGGGTACGAGCAGTACTTC. Protein: CASSTTGYEQYF. Filled out from reference TRBV5-4 and TRBJ2-7, the complete variable domain reads ETGVTQSPTHLIKTRGQQVTLRCSSQSGHNTVSWYQQALGQGPQFIFQYYREEENGRGNFPPRFSGLQFPNYSSELNVNALELDDSALYLCASSTTGYEQYFGPGTRLTVT.

This clonotype occurred many times. The chain joins TRBV6-1 to TRBJ2-5, with D maybe TRBD1 (5 bases). The germline V gene has CDR1 MNHNS and CDR2 SASEGT. Trimming pared 5 bases from V and 2 bases from J, leaving 15 bases between. The CDR3 loop spans 15 amino acids. The CDR3, as DNA: TGTGCCAGCAGTCCAGGGTGGAGAGGACAAGAGACCCAGTACTTC. This encodes CASSPGWRGQETQYF.

There are many counts of this clonotype. The rearrangement uses TRBV2 and TRBJ1-4, with TRBD1 as a possible D gene (5 bases). Germline CDR1 and CDR2: SNHLY and FYNNEI. This CDR3 region has 15 residues. V lost 4 bases, J lost 1 base, and 10 bases lay in between. The DNA for the CDR3 is TGTGCCAGCAGTGGTGGCGGGGGAACTAATGAAAAACTGTTTTTT. As protein: CASSGGGGTNEKLFF.

Many counts were recorded for this clonotype. CDR3 in amino acids: CASSSPGPYEQYF. In nucleotides, the CDR3 is TGTGCCAGCAGCTCCCCGGGCCCCTACGAGCAGTACTTC. The chain links TRBV11-2 to TRBJ2-7; D remains unclear. The CDR3 covers 13 residues. Trimming cost V 4 bases and J 2 bases, with 9 bases left between them. Germline V lookup: CDR1 SGHAT, CDR2 FQNNGV.

With respect to this clonotype: This may be a read error: a much more frequent sequence differs by one nucleotide. This chain joins TRBV2 and TRBJ2-5; 14 nucleotides match TRBD2. CDR1 is SNHLY and CDR2 is FYNNEI in the germline V gene. The CDR3 sequence is 15 residues long. The CDR3 reads CASSKGLAGAETRYF. CDR3 sequence (DNA): TGTGCCAGCAGTAAGGGACTAGCGGGAGCTGAGACCCGGTACTTC.

The chain uses TRBV20-1 and TRBJ1-5; perhaps TRBD1 as D (6 bases). V was shortened by 6 bases and J by 2 bases, with 20 bases between the two germline ends. This CDR3 comprises 16 residues. Germline CDR1 DFQATT, CDR2 SNEGSKA (reference sequence). The CDR3 sequence: CSAVKQGSWGNQPQHF. The CDR3, as DNA: TGCAGTGCGGTTAAGCAGGGGTCATGGGGCAATCAGCCCCAGCATTTT.

The V call is TRBV5-4, the J call TRBJ2-7; a weak D match, TRBD1 (6 bases). The CDR3 covers 13 residues. Germline values: CDR1 SGHNT, CDR2 YYREEE (reference sequence). The V and J ends lost 10 bases and 6 bases respectively, with 20 bases between them. The DNA of the CDR3 is TGTGCCCGGTTGGAGCAGGGGTACCTCGAGCAGTACTTC. It codes for CARLEQGYLEQYF.

V usage is TRBV3-1 and J usage is TRBJ2-7, with TRBD1 matching 7 bases. CDR1 and CDR2 from the germline V gene are LGHDT and YNNKEL (reference sequence). J gave up 9 bases and V 4 bases, and 9 bases lay outside the gene matches. The CDR3 has 13 amino acids. The CDR3 DNA follows: TGTGCCAGCAGCCTACAACAGGGGTCCGGGCAGTACTTC. The encoded protein is CASSLQQGSGQYF.

This clonotype was seen ten or more times. The V call is TRBV30, the J call TRBJ2-7, with 9 bases identical to TRBD1. This CDR3 spans 14 amino acids. V lost 2 bases, J lost 5 bases, and 7 bases stayed unmatched. The germline CDR1 and CDR2 sequences are GTSNPN and SVGIG (reference sequence). CDR3 nucleotide sequence: TGTGCCTGGAGTCCCGGGACAGGGCGTAACGAGCAGTACTTC. Its translation is CAWSPGTGRNEQYF. The full variable domain, rest sourced from reference TRBV30 and TRBJ2-7, is SQTIHQWPATLVQPVGSPLSLECTVEGTSNPNLYWYRQAAGRGLQLLFYSVGIGQISSEVPQNLSASRPQDRQFILSSKKLLLSDSGFYLCAWSPGTGRNEQYFGPGTRLTVT.

This clonotype was recorded a few times. The chain has TRBV5-1 and TRBJ1-5, with 7 positions matching TRBD1. Trimming removed 0 bases from V and 6 bases from J; junction bases left unmatched: 6. Germline-derived CDR1 and CDR2 are SGHRS and YFSETQ. This CDR3 is 15 amino acids long. The CDR3 loop is CASSLDDRESQPQHF. The CDR3 DNA reads TGCGCCAGCAGCTTGGACGACAGGGAAAGTCAGCCCCAGCATTTT.

This clonotype was detected many times. This chain uses TRBV12-3 or TRBV12-4 with TRBJ2-7; D possibly corresponds to TRBD1 (6 bases). V was clipped by 3 bases and J by 5 bases, with 11 bases between them. The CDR3 is 13 residues long. The CDR3 coding sequence is TGTGCCAGCAGTTTCTACAGGGTCAACGAGCAGTACTTC. Translation: CASSFYRVNEQYF.

A few counts support this clonotype. This chain joins TRBV13 and TRBJ1-1; D is unclear. Germline-derived CDR1 and CDR2 are PRHDT and FYEKMQ (reference sequence). Trimming took off 3 bases at V and 3 bases at J, with 11 bases between the two ends. This CDR3 comprises 14 residues. The CDR3 DNA is TGTGCCAGCAGCTTGCGGAATGGGGACACTGAAGCTTTCTTT. Amino acid sequence: CASSLRNGDTEAFF.

This chain links TRBV30 with TRBJ2-7; 8 bases map to TRBD1. The V gene end was trimmed by 2 bases and the J gene end by 7 bases; junction bases not matched to a gene: 13. Per the germline V gene, CDR1 is GTSNPN and CDR2 is SVGIG (reference sequence). The CDR3 is made up of 15 amino acids. This CDR3 reads CAWSQDRVPSKEQYF. CDR3 nucleotide sequence: TGTGCCTGGAGTCAGGACAGGGTCCCCTCGAAGGAGCAGTACTTC.

This clonotype has only a few counts. V and J are TRBV9 and TRBJ2-3, with TRBD2 as a possible D gene (5 bases). This CDR3 region has 16 residues. The germline gives CDR1 SGDLS, CDR2 YYNGEE. Trimming shortened V by 0 bases and J by 0 bases, and 11 bases separated the two germline ends. CDR3 DNA sequence: TGTGCCAGCAGCGTAGGGGCAGCGGAAAGCACAGATACGCAGTATTTT. This sequence encodes CASSVGAAESTDTQYF.

As to this clonotype: A read error may explain this, as a much larger clone is one base away. V gene TRBV3-1 combines with J gene TRBJ1-1, with a tentative D call TRBD1 (5 bases). V was clipped by 8 bases and J by 4 bases, with 23 bases between them. CDR1 and CDR2 from the germline V gene are LGHDT and YNNKEL (reference sequence). The CDR3 sequence is 16 residues long. Here the CDR3 DNA reads TGTGCCAGCTCACCAGGATTGGGGGTGACGAGCACTGAAGCTTTCTTT. The encoded protein is CASSPGLGVTSTEAFF.

This clonotype was recorded only once. V usage is TRBV3-1 and J usage is TRBJ2-1; 15 positions agree with TRBD2. Germline loops: CDR1 LGHDT, CDR2 YNNKEL (reference sequence). V was pared by 3 bases and J by 2 bases, with 11 bases of the junction left unmatched. The CDR3 is made up of 20 amino acids. The CDR3 is CASSHGEGTSGRRAYNEQFF. The CDR3 DNA sequence: TGTGCCAGCAGCCATGGAGAGGGGACTAGCGGGAGGCGGGCCTACAATGAGCAGTTCTTC.

This clonotype was seen repeatedly, ten times or more. CDR3 sequence (DNA): TGTGCCAGCAGGCTGGACACAGATACGCAGTATTTT. Encoded protein: CASRLDTDTQYF. The rearrangement uses TRBV2 and TRBJ2-3; no definite D call. This CDR3 is built from 12 residues. From germline, CDR1 is SNHLY and CDR2 FYNNEI. The V and J ends lost 6 bases and 2 bases respectively, with 6 bases between them.

There are many counts of this clonotype. The chain has TRBV6-1 and TRBJ1-2, with D possibly being TRBD1 (5 bases). This CDR3 is 12 amino acids long. CDR1 MNHNS and CDR2 SASEGT come from the germline V gene. V lost 7 bases and J 2 bases, leaving 8 bases between the germline ends. For the CDR3, the DNA is TGTGCCAGCAAAGACAGAAACTATGGCTACACCTTC. This translates into CASKDRNYGYTF.

The CDR3: CASSPLFSKELFF. The CDR3 nucleotides are TGTGCCAGCAGCCCTCTTTTTTCCAAGGAGCTGTTTTTT. V usage is TRBV11-3 and J usage is TRBJ2-2; D unresolved. Per germline, CDR1 SGHNT and CDR2 YENEEA. The V gene lost 5 bases and the J gene lost 10 bases, with 14 bases spanning the gap. The CDR3 sequence is 13 residues long. Drawing the rest from reference TRBV11-3 and TRBJ2-2, the complete variable domain is EAGVVQSPRYKIIEKKQPVAFWCNPISGHNTLYWYLQNLGQGPELLIRYENEEAVDDSQLPKDRFSAERLKGVDSTLKIQPAELGDSAVYLCASSPLFSKELFFGEGSRLTVL.

This sequence joins TRBV4-2 and TRBJ1-4; 8 bases line up with TRBD1. CDR1 is LGHNA, CDR2 YNFKEQ, per germline. J was trimmed by 11 bases and V by 1 base; bases with no gene match: 6. The CDR3 runs 14 residues. The CDR3 region has the DNA TGTGCCAGCAGCCAAGGACAGGGGATAGGGAAACTGTTTTTT. Its translation: CASSQGQGIGKLFF.

V gene TRBV19 combines with J gene TRBJ1-1, with D possibly matching TRBD1 (6 bases). Germline assignment: CDR1 LNHDA and CDR2 SQIVND (reference sequence). V lost 4 bases, J lost 2 bases, and 20 bases lay in between. CDR3 length: 17 amino acids. This chain's CDR3 is CASSRRGGPRINTEAFF. Here the CDR3 DNA reads TGTGCCAGTAGTAGAAGGGGGGGGCCTCGGATAAACACTGAAGCTTTCTTT.

A few counts support this clonotype. With a much larger clone just one base away, this may be a read error. The chain has TRBV30 and TRBJ1-5, with D hard to call. The CDR3 is 14 residues long. Germline V gene sequence: CDR1 GTSNPN, CDR2 SVGIG (reference sequence). Trimming shortened V by 1 base and J by 6 bases, and 13 bases separated the two germline ends. The CDR3 DNA sequence: TGTGCCTGGAGTGGATCTAACCTAACTCAGCCCCAGCATTTT. As protein: CAWSGSNLTQPQHF.

The chain links TRBV6-4 to TRBJ2-6; D unclear. This CDR3 has 14 residues. The germline CDR1 and CDR2 sequences are MRHNA and SNTAGT. Trimming removed 8 bases at V and 1 base at J, with 9 bases between. CDR3 coding DNA: TGTGCCAGCGCCCCCTCATCTGGGGCCAACGTCCTGACTTTC. Translation gives CASAPSSGANVLTF.